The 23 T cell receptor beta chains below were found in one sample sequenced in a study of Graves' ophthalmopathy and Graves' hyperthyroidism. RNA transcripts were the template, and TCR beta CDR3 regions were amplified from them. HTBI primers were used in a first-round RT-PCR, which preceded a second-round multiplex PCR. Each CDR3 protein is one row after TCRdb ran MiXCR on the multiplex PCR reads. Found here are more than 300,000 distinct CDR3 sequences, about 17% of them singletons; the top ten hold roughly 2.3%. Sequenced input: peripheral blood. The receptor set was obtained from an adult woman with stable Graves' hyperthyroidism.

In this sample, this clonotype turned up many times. CDR3 nucleotides: TGTGCCAGCAGCTCAAGACAGGGACTCGGTTGGTACGAGCAGTACTTC. Its protein is CASSSRQGLGWYEQYF. The chain joins TRBV7-2 to TRBJ2-7, with D possibly matching TRBD1 (7 bases). The CDR3 runs to 16 residues. V was trimmed by 4 bases and J by 4 bases, leaving 20 bases between them. Germline loops: CDR1 SGHTA, CDR2 FQGNSA. The full variable domain, its missing parts supplied by reference TRBV7-2 and TRBJ2-7, is GAGVSQSPSNKVTEKGKDVELRCDPISGHTALYWYRQSLGQGLEFLIYFQGNSAPDKSGLPSDRFSAERTGGSVSTLTIQRTQQEDSAVYLCASSSRQGLGWYEQYFGPGTRLTVT.

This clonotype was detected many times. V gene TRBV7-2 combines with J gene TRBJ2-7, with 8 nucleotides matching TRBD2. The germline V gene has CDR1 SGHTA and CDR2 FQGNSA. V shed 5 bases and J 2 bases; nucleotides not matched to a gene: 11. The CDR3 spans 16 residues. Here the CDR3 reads CASSPRAAGGPYEQYF. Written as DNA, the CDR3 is TGTGCCAGCAGCCCTAGAGCCGCGGGAGGTCCCTACGAGCAGTACTTC.

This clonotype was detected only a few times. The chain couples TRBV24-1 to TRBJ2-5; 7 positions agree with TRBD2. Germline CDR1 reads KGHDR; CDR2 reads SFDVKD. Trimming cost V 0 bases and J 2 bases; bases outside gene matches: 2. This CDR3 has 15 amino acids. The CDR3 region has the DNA TGTGCCACCAGTGATTTGCGCGGGAGACAAGAGACCCAGTACTTC. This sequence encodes CATSDLRGRQETQYF.

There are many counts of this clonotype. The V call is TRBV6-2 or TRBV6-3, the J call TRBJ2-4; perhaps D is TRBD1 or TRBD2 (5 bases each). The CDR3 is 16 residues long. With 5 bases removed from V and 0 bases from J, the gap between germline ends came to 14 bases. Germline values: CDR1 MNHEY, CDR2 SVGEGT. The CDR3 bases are TGTGCCAGCAGTCCTAGGGACCGCTCAGCCAAAAACATTCAGTACTTC. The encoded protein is CASSPRDRSAKNIQYF.

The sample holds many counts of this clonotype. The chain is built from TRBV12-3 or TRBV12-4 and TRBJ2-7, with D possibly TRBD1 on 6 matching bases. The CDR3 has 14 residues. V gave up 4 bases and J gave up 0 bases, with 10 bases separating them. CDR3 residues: CASSSRDISYEQYF. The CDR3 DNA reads TGTGCCAGCAGTTCCCGGGACATCTCCTACGAGCAGTACTTC.

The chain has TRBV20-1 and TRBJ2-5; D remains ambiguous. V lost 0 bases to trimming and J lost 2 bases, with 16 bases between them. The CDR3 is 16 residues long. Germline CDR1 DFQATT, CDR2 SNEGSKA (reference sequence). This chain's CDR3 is CSARDSARNLQETQYF. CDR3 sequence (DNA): TGCAGTGCTAGAGATTCGGCCAGAAACTTACAAGAGACCCAGTACTTC.

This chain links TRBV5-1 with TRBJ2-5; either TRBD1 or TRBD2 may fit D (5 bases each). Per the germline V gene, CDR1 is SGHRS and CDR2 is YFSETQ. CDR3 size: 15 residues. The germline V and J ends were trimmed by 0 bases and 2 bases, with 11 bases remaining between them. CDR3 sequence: CASSLGAGTQETQYF. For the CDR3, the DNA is TGCGCCAGCAGCTTGGGGGCCGGGACGCAAGAGACCCAGTACTTC. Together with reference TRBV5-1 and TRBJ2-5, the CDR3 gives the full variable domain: KAGVTQTPRYLIKTRGQQVTLSCSPISGHRSVSWYQQTPGQGLQFLFEYFSETQRNKGNFPGRFSGRQFSNSRSEMNVSTLELGDSALYLCASSLGAGTQETQYFGPGTRLLVL.

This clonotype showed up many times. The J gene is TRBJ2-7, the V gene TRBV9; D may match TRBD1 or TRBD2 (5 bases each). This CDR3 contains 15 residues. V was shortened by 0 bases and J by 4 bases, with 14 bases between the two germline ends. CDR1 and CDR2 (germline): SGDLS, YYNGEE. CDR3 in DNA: TGTGCCAGCAGCGTAGGTGAGGGCAGGGTGTACGAGCAGTACTTC. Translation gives CASSVGEGRVYEQYF.

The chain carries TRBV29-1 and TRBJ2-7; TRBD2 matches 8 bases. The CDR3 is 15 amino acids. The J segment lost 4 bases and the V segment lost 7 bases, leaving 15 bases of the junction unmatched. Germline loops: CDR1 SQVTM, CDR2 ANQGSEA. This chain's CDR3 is CSAVDSGGPSYEQYF. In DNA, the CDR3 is TGCAGCGCGGTCGATTCGGGAGGGCCATCGTACGAGCAGTACTTC.

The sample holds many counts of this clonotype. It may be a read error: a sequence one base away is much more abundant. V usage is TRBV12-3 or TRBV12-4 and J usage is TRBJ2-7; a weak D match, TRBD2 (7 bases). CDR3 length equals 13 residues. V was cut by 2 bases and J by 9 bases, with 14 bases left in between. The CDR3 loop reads CASSLWEGDGQYF. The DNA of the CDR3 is TGTGCCAGCAGTTTATGGGAGGGGGACGGGCAGTACTTC.

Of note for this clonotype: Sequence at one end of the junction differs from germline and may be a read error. The CDR3 sequence: CASGGGQGSLSGANVLSF. In DNA, the CDR3 is TGTGCTAGCGGGGGGGGACAGGGGTCCCTCTCTGGGGCCAACGTCCTGAGTTTC. The J gene is TRBJ2-6, the V gene TRBV6-2 or TRBV6-3, with D possibly TRBD2 on 11 matching bases. Germline CDR1 MNHEY, CDR2 SVGEGT. The CDR3 is 18 residues long.

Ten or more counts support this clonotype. CDR3 sequence reads: CASLTSGNLYEQYF. The DNA of the CDR3 is TGTGCCAGCTTGACTAGCGGGAATCTCTACGAGCAGTACTTC. The rearrangement links TRBV6-2 or TRBV6-3 to TRBJ2-7; 11 bases fit TRBD2. The V gene end was trimmed by 8 bases and the J gene end by 3 bases; junction bases not matched to a gene: 6. The CDR3 is 14 residues long. Germline V gives CDR1 MNHEY, CDR2 SVGEGT.

CDR3 protein: CASSPPTTGRNTEAFF. As DNA, the CDR3 is TGTGCCAGCAGCCCGCCCACGACAGGGAGGAACACTGAAGCTTTCTTT. V and J are TRBV6-1 and TRBJ1-1; TRBD1 matches at 7 bases. The CDR3 runs to 16 residues. The trim removed 6 bases at V and 1 base at J, leaving 11 bases unmatched. Germline values: CDR1 MNHNS, CDR2 SASEGT.

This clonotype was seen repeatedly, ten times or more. This chain's CDR3 is CASSWGGGAETQYF. CDR3 nucleotide sequence: TGTGCCAGCAGCTGGGGGGGAGGGGCAGAGACCCAGTACTTC. This chain uses TRBV7-6 with TRBJ2-5; 7 bases align to TRBD2. CDR1 is SGHVS and CDR2 is FNYEAQ in the germline V gene. The CDR3 is 14 amino acids. Germline trimming cut 4 bases from V and 4 bases from J; bases unmatched to any gene: 6. Looking up the rest from reference TRBV7-6 and TRBJ2-5 gives the full variable domain: GAGVSQSPRYKVTKRGQDVALRCDPISGHVSLYWYRQALGQGPEFLTYFNYEAQQDKSGLPNDRFSAERPEGSISTLTIQRTEQRDSAMYRCASSWGGGAETQYFGPGTRLLVL.

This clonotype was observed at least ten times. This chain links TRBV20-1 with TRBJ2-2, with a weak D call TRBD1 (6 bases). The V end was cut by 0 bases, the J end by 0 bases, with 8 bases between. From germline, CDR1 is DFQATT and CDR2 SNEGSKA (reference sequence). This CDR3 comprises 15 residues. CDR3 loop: CSARDYRANTGELFF. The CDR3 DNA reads TGCAGTGCTAGAGATTACAGGGCGAACACCGGGGAGCTGTTTTTT.

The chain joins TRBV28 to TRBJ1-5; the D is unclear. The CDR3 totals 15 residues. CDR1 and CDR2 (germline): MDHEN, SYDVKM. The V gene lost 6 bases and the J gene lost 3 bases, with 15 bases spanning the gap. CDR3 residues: CASRLIRGVNQPQHF. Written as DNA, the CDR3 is TGTGCCAGCAGATTAATTAGAGGAGTCAATCAGCCCCAGCATTTT.

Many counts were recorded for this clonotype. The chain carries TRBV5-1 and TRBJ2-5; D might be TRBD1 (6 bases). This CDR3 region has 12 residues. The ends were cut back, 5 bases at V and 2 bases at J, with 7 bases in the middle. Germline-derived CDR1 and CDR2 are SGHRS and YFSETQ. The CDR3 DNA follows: TGCGCCAGCAGAACAGGGCAAGAGACCCAGTACTTC. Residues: CASRTGQETQYF.

In nucleotides, the CDR3 is TGTGCCAGTACCCCGAGGGAGTTTCACGGGGAGCTGTTTTTT. This codes for CASTPREFHGELFF. The chain joins TRBV19 to TRBJ2-2, with D perhaps TRBD2 (5 bases). The CDR3 length is 14 residues. CDR1 LNHDA and CDR2 SQIVND come from the germline V gene (reference sequence). The germline V and J ends were trimmed by 7 bases and 7 bases, with 16 bases remaining between them.

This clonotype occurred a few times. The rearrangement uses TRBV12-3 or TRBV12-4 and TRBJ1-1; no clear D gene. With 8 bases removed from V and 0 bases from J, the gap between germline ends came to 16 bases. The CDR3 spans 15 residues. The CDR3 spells CASVLKAGLNTEAFF. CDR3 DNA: TGTGCCAGCGTCTTGAAGGCAGGCCTGAACACTGAAGCTTTCTTT.

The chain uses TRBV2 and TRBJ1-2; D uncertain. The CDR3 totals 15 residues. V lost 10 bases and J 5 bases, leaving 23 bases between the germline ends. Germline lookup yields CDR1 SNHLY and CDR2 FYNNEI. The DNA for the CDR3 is TGTGCCAAGGTTAGGTCCACTGGGCGTACATATGGCTACACCTTC. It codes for CAKVRSTGRTYGYTF.

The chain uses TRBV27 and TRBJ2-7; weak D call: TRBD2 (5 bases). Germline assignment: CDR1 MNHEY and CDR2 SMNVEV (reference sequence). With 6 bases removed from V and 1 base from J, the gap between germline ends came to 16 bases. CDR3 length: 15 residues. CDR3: CASSNPRESSYEQYF. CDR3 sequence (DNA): TGTGCCAGCAGCAACCCCCGGGAATCTTCCTACGAGCAGTACTTC.

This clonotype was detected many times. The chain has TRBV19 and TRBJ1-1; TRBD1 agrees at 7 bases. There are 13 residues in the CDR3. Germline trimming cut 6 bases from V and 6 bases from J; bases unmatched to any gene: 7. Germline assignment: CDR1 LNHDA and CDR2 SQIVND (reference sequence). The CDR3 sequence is CASRPTGRPEAFF. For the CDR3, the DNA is TGTGCCAGTAGACCGACAGGGCGCCCTGAAGCTTTCTTT.

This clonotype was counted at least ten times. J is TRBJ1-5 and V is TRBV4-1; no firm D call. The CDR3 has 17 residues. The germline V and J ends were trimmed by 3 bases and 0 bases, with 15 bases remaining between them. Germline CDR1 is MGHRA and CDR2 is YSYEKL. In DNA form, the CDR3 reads TGCGCCAGCAGCCATCACCACCGGGTCAATAGCAATCAGCCCCAGCATTTT. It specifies CASSHHHRVNSNQPQHF.